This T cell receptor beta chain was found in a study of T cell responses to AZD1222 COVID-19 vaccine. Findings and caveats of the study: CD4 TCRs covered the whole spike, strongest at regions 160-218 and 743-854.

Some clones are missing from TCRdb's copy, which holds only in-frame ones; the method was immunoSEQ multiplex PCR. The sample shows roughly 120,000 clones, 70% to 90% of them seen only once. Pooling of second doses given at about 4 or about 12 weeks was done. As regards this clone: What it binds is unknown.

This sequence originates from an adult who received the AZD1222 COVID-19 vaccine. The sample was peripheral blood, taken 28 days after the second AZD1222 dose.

The CDR3 spells CASRVGNEQYF. CDR3 nucleotides: TGTGCCAGCAGGGTCGGTAACGAGCAGTACTTC. This chain uses TRBV2 with TRBJ2-7; no clear D gene. CDR1 and CDR2 from the germline V gene are SNHLY and FYNNEI. This CDR3 has 11 residues. The V gene lost 6 bases and the J gene lost 5 bases, with 8 bases spanning the gap.